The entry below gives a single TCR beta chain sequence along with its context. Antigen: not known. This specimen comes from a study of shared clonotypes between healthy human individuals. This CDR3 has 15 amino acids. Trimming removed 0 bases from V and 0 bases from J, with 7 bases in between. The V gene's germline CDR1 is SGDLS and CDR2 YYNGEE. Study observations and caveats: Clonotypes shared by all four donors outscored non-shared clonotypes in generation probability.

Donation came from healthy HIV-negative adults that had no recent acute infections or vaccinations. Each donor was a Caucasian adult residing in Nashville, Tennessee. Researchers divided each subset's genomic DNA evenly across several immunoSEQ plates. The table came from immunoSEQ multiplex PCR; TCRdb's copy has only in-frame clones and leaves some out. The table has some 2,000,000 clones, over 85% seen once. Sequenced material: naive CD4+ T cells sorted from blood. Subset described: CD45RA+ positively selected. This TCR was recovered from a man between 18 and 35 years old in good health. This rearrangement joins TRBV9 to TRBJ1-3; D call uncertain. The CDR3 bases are TGTGCCAGCAGCGTAGCTTCCCTCTCTGGAAACACCATATATTTT. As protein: CASSVASLSGNTIYF.